What follows describes a single T cell receptor beta chain. No antigen is known for it. Assay used: immunoSEQ multiplex PCR; TCRdb lists only in-frame clones, some missing. The table shows about 82,000 clones, with 85% to 90% occurring only once. The record originates from a study of T cell responses to AZD1222 COVID-19 vaccine. Points from the study as a whole: The sample set comprised mostly white British donors with more females, and clonal diversity was possibly underestimated. AZD1222 recipients seropositive at baseline numbered only six. Researchers took repertoire samples only after the peak T cell response had come.

V was clipped by 10 bases and J by 9 bases, with 21 bases between them. The CDR3 is 14 amino acids. CDR1 ENHRY and CDR2 SYGVKD come from the germline V gene. The chain couples TRBV10-3 to TRBJ2-2; either TRBD1 or TRBD2 may supply D (7 bases each). This TCR was sampled from an adult in good health. Sequences were derived from peripheral blood, sampled on day 0 of AZD1222 vaccination. DNA for the CDR3: TGTGCCACTCAGGGGGGGGTCTCCCGTCGGGAGCTGTTTTTT. This encodes CATQGGVSRRELFF.